The 27 T cell receptor beta chains presented below share a single source sample, sequenced in a study of blood T cell repertoires in COVID-19. Produced via immunoSEQ multiplex PCR; TCRdb's table is partial and in-frame only. The sample lists under 200,000 clones; more than 75% were seen once. Input material: PBMCs or T cells enriched from blood (not recorded which). The receptor set was obtained from a woman between 45 and 65 years old who had recovered from COVID-19.

V usage is TRBV2 and J usage is TRBJ2-7; possible D gene TRBD2, 6 bases. V lost 3 bases to trimming and J lost 4 bases, with 16 bases between them. The CDR3 loop spans 15 amino acids. In germline, CDR1 is SNHLY, CDR2 FYNNEI. The CDR3 region is CASSDGGLLVYEQYF. CDR3 coding DNA: TGTGCCAGCAGTGACGGGGGTCTCTTGGTATACGAGCAGTACTTC.

The gene calls are TRBV3-1 (or the pseudogene TRBV3-2) and TRBJ1-1; D may be TRBD1 (5 bases). This CDR3 is built from 14 residues. V lost 7 bases, J lost 5 bases, and 17 bases lay in between. From germline, CDR1 is LGHDT and CDR2 YNNKEL (reference sequence). The CDR3 DNA reads as TGTGCCAGCACCACTGACAGTTACGGGACTGAAGCTTTCTTT. Encoded protein: CASTTDSYGTEAFF.

The chain uses TRBV27 and TRBJ2-7; TRBD2 might be the D (6 bases). CDR3 length: 14 residues. Germline V gene sequence: CDR1 MNHEY, CDR2 SMNVEV (reference sequence). V dropped 3 bases and J dropped 3 bases, with 12 bases sitting between them. For the CDR3, the DNA is TGTGCCAGCAGTTTGGGCGGGAAGCGCTACGAGCAGTACTTC. Translated, it gives CASSLGGKRYEQYF.

The chain has TRBV19 and TRBJ2-5, with D tentatively TRBD2 (5 bases). V dropped 1 base and J dropped 2 bases, with 11 bases sitting between them. The CDR3 extends over 15 amino acids. The germline gives CDR1 LNHDA, CDR2 SQIVND (reference sequence). The DNA of the CDR3 is TGTGCCAGTAGTATAGGTAGCGTGGGACAAGAGACCCAGTACTTC. The encoded protein is CASSIGSVGQETQYF.

The V and J genes are TRBV28 and TRBJ1-1, with 8 bases that match TRBD1. CDR1 is MDHEN and CDR2 is SYDVKM in the germline V gene. The CDR3 is made up of 16 amino acids. Trimming at V came to 3 bases and at J to 0 bases, leaving 6 bases not matched to a gene. The CDR3 sequence is CASSFWTGTMNTEAFF. For the CDR3, the DNA is TGTGCCAGCAGTTTTTGGACAGGGACCATGAACACTGAAGCTTTCTTT.

This clone was recorded only once. The chain employs TRBV7-6 and TRBJ2-5, with no clear D. Germline V gene lookup returns CDR1 SGHVS and CDR2 FNYEAQ. This CDR3 contains 13 residues. V lost 5 bases to trimming and J lost 2 bases, with 9 bases between them. The CDR3 region is CASSPRRQETQYF. The CDR3 DNA follows: TGTGCCAGCAGCCCCCGCCGGCAAGAGACCCAGTACTTC.

This chain connects TRBV11-2 to TRBJ2-2; D call uncertain. Germline assignment: CDR1 SGHAT and CDR2 FQNNGV. Trimming removed 1 base at V and 5 bases at J, with 11 bases between. The CDR3 sequence is 15 residues long. The CDR3 here is CASSLGESTTGELFF. CDR3 nucleotides: TGTGCCAGCAGCTTAGGCGAGAGTACTACCGGGGAGCTGTTTTTT.

The chain uses TRBV5-4 and TRBJ2-7; TRBD1 aligns across 9 bases. V gave up 4 bases and J gave up 1 base; unmatched junction bases: 3. This CDR3 has 14 residues. Germline V gene sequence: CDR1 SGHNT, CDR2 YYREEE (reference sequence). The CDR3 DNA sequence: TGTGCCAGCAGCCAAGACAGGGGGTCCTACGAGCAGTACTTC. This encodes CASSQDRGSYEQYF.

This clone has a handful of counts. The V gene is TRBV5-6, the J gene TRBJ2-7; a possible D gene is TRBD2 (7 bases). The CDR3 totals 16 residues. V lost 0 bases and J lost 2, with 15 bases in between. Germline V CDR1 and CDR2: SGHDT, YYEEEE. As DNA, the CDR3 is TGTGCCAGCAGCTTGGTGCGGGGGCAAGGGACCTACGAGCAGTACTTC. Translation: CASSLVRGQGTYEQYF.

The chain carries TRBV19 and TRBJ1-6; TRBD1 aligns across 10 bases. The CDR3 is made up of 17 amino acids. From germline, CDR1 is LNHDA and CDR2 SQIVND (reference sequence). V trimming: 5 bases; J trimming: 7 bases; junction bases outside the gene matches: 11. The CDR3 region has the DNA TGTGCCAGTAGTCCGAGGACAGGGGGAGGGTTAAATTCACCCCTCCACTTT. It codes for CASSPRTGGGLNSPLHF.

The chain couples TRBV9 to TRBJ1-3; perhaps TRBD1 as D (5 bases). Trimming took 0 bases from V and 2 from J, leaving 6 bases between them. Germline values: CDR1 SGDLS, CDR2 YYNGEE. There are 14 residues in the CDR3. The DNA for the CDR3 is TGTGCCAGCAGCGTAGTAGGGGCTGGAAACACCATATATTTT. Protein product: CASSVVGAGNTIYF.

This chain links TRBV28 with TRBJ1-2; TRBD1 matches at 8 bases. V shed 6 bases and J 8 bases; nucleotides not matched to a gene: 8. Germline V gene lookup returns CDR1 MDHEN and CDR2 SYDVKM. This CDR3 region has 13 residues. CDR3 residues: CASRLTGAGGYTF. The DNA of the CDR3 is TGTGCCAGCAGGCTGACAGGGGCAGGCGGCTACACCTTC.

The chain has TRBV4-2 and TRBJ2-3; D may be TRBD2 (5 bases). Per the germline V gene, CDR1 is LGHNA and CDR2 is YNFKEQ. V shed 0 bases and J shed 0 bases, with 13 bases lying between them. This CDR3 has 17 residues. CDR3 loop: CASSQESRSGSTDTQYF. The CDR3, as DNA: TGTGCCAGCAGCCAAGAGTCGAGGAGCGGCAGCACAGATACGCAGTATTTT.

CDR3 DNA sequence: TGTGCCAGTAGGTTAGGGGGCCAGCCCCAGCATTTT. This codes for CASRLGGQPQHF. V usage is TRBV19 and J usage is TRBJ1-5, with 7 bases that match TRBD1. Germline-derived CDR1 and CDR2 are LNHDA and SQIVND (reference sequence). J was trimmed by 7 bases and V by 6 bases; bases with no gene match: 3. The length of the CDR3 is 12 residues.

The rearrangement uses TRBV19 and TRBJ1-1; D unclear. Germline CDR1 reads LNHDA; CDR2 reads SQIVND (reference sequence). This CDR3 comprises 14 residues. Trimming removed 1 base at V and 0 bases at J, with 6 bases between. The CDR3 nucleotides read TGTGCCAGTAGTATAGTTGTCATGAACACTGAAGCTTTCTTT. It encodes CASSIVVMNTEAFF. The full variable domain, in which reference TRBV19 and TRBJ1-1 provide the parts outside the CDR3, is DGGITQSPKYLFRKEGQNVTLSCEQNLNHDAMYWYRQDPGQGLRLIYYSQIVNDFQKGDIAEGYSVSREKKESFPLTVTSAQKNPTAFYLCASSIVVMNTEAFFGQGTRLTVV.

The chain joins TRBV24-1 to TRBJ1-2; D is undetermined. Germline CDR1 is KGHDR and CDR2 is SFDVKD. There are 14 residues in the CDR3. V was pared by 4 bases and J by 7 bases, with 15 bases between. CDR3 nucleotides: TGTGCCACCAGTGACGATTCCCCGTCGCGTGGCTACACCTTC. Protein product: CATSDDSPSRGYTF.

The chain employs TRBV6-1 and TRBJ1-2; D is perhaps TRBD1 (6 bases). Trimming left V 4 bases short and J 0 bases short, with 15 bases between. The CDR3 length is 16 residues. Looked up from germline, CDR1 is MNHNS and CDR2 is SASEGT. CDR3 DNA sequence: TGTGCCAGCAGTGCCCAAACAGGGTATTCTAACTATGGCTACACCTTC. Amino acid sequence: CASSAQTGYSNYGYTF.

V gene TRBV6-2 or TRBV6-3 combines with J gene TRBJ2-7; possibly TRBD1 for D (5 bases). Germline CDR1 is MNHEY and CDR2 is SVGEGT. Trimming cost V 3 bases and J 4 bases, with 10 bases left between them. There are 13 residues in the CDR3. As DNA, the CDR3 is TGTGCCAGCAGTTATATGGGGCTTTACGAGCAGTACTTC. This codes for CASSYMGLYEQYF.

The V and J genes are TRBV9 and TRBJ2-2, with D perhaps TRBD1 (5 bases). The germline gives CDR1 SGDLS, CDR2 YYNGEE. The ends were cut back, 3 bases at V and 7 bases at J, with 10 bases in the middle. The CDR3 runs 13 residues. The DNA for the CDR3 is TGTGCCAGCAGCGCGCTAGGGGTCGGGGAGCTGTTTTTT. This codes for CASSALGVGELFF.

The chain is built from TRBV7-2 and TRBJ2-7; TRBD2 matches 10 bases. This CDR3 region has 17 residues. The V gene end was trimmed by 6 bases and the J gene end by 4 bases; junction bases not matched to a gene: 15. CDR1 is SGHTA, CDR2 FQGNSA, per germline. The chain's CDR3 is CASSTGGGAGGRYEQYF. CDR3 nucleotides: TGTGCCAGCAGTACGGGAGGAGGAGCGGGAGGGCGGTACGAGCAGTACTTC.

The chain carries TRBV19 and TRBJ1-2, with 7 positions matching TRBD1. V was pared by 7 bases and J by 1 base, with 12 bases of the junction left unmatched. This CDR3 is 16 amino acids long. Germline loops: CDR1 LNHDA, CDR2 SQIVND (reference sequence). The CDR3 nucleotides are TGTGCCAGTAAACCCTTTCGACAGGGTGGTAACTATGGCTACACCTTC. Translation gives CASKPFRQGGNYGYTF.

The V and J genes are TRBV11-2 and TRBJ2-7; TRBD2 is a possible D gene (5 bases). Germline CDR1 SGHAT, CDR2 FQNNGV. V lost 5 bases and J 0 bases, leaving 11 bases between the germline ends. This CDR3 has 14 amino acids. The CDR3 protein is CASSPHRGSYEQYF. The CDR3 DNA is TGTGCCAGCAGCCCCCACCGGGGCTCCTACGAGCAGTACTTC.

V and J are TRBV28 and TRBJ2-7; the match to TRBD2 covers 16 bases. The trim removed 3 bases at V and 5 bases at J, leaving 25 bases unmatched. Germline CDR1 and CDR2: MDHEN and SYDVKM. This CDR3 spans 23 amino acids. The CDR3 DNA follows: TGTGCCAGCAGTTTCCTGGGACCGAATGGGACTAGCGGGAGGGCCGTTTCGGTCGACGAGCAGTACTTC. Translation gives CASSFLGPNGTSGRAVSVDEQYF.

The chain couples TRBV11-2 to TRBJ1-1; a possible D gene is TRBD1 (5 bases). The V end lost 6 bases, the J end lost 4 bases, and 18 bases lay between the germline ends. Germline V gene data show CDR1 as SGHAT and CDR2 as FQNNGV. This CDR3 is 15 amino acids long. Written as DNA, the CDR3 is TGTGCCAGCAGGACAATTGGGGCGCGGGGCACTGAAGCTTTCTTT. This codes for CASRTIGARGTEAFF.

The chain is built from TRBV4-1 and TRBJ1-2; D is perhaps TRBD1 (6 bases). Looked up from germline, CDR1 is MGHRA and CDR2 is YSYEKL. Trimming left V 4 bases short and J 7 bases short, with 19 bases between. The CDR3 is 15 residues long. CDR3 loop: CASSPKIRQGSGYTF. The CDR3 bases are TGCGCCAGCAGCCCGAAGATCCGCCAGGGGTCTGGCTACACCTTC.

The V and J genes are TRBV24-1 and TRBJ1-4; D is perhaps TRBD1 (5 bases). Germline CDR1 and CDR2: KGHDR and SFDVKD. V was cut by 9 bases and J by 7 bases, with 17 bases left in between. The CDR3 runs 14 residues. In nucleotides, the CDR3 is TGTGCCACCTCGACTGGGGGAGGAGGTGAAAAACTGTTTTTT. It codes for CATSTGGGGEKLFF.

This rearrangement joins TRBV5-4 to TRBJ1-2, with 7 nucleotides matching TRBD1. This CDR3 has 15 residues. V dropped 4 bases and J dropped 4; count of bases not matched to a gene: 10. CDR1 and CDR2 from the germline V gene are SGHNT and YYREEE (reference sequence). The CDR3 DNA follows: TGTGCCAGCAGCCGACCCGGGACAGACATCTATGGCTACACCTTC. It yields the protein CASSRPGTDIYGYTF.